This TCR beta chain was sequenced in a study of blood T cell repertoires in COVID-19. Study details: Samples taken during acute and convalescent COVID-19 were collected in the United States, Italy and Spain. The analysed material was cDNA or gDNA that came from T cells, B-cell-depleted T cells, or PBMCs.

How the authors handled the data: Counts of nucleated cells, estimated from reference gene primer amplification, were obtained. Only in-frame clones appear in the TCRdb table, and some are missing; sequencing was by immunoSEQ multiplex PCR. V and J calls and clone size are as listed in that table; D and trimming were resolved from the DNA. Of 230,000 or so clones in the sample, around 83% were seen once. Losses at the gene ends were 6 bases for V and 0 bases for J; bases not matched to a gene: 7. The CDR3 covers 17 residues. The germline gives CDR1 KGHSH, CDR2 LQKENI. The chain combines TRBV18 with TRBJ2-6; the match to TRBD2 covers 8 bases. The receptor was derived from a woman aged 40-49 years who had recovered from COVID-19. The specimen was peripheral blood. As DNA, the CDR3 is TGTGCCAGCTCCTCGGGGGGGCCTTCCTCTGGGGCCAACGTCCTGACTTTC. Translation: CASSSGGPSSGANVLTF.